These 20 T cell receptor beta chains came from one sample sequenced in a study of blood T cell repertoires in COVID-19. TCRdb's table, derived via immunoSEQ multiplex PCR, lists solely in-frame clones and lacks some. Among hundreds of thousands of clones listed, 87% were seen once. Sequenced input: peripheral blood. These receptors all stem from a woman aged 18-29 years who had recovered from COVID-19.

CDR3 DNA sequence: TGTGCCAGCAGTCTCACACAGGGTGGTACGCAGTATTTT. Encoded protein: CASSLTQGGTQYF. The J gene is TRBJ2-3, the V gene TRBV27; a possible D gene is TRBD1 (6 bases). V shed 5 bases and J shed 8 bases, with 14 bases lying between them. The CDR3 is 13 residues long. The V gene's germline CDR1 is MNHEY and CDR2 SMNVEV (reference sequence).

The V call is TRBV6-5, the J call TRBJ2-7, with 7 bases that match TRBD1. The CDR3 totals 14 residues. CDR1 and CDR2 (germline): MNHEY, SVGAGI. The trim removed 0 bases at V and 2 bases at J, leaving 1 base unmatched. The CDR3 here is CASSYSGTAYEQYF. CDR3 DNA sequence: TGTGCCAGCAGTTACTCTGGGACAGCCTACGAGCAGTACTTC.

This chain joins TRBV30 and TRBJ2-2; 14 bases line up with TRBD2. The trim removed 4 bases at V and 1 base at J, leaving 2 bases unmatched. The CDR3 spans 16 residues. Germline CDR1 reads GTSNPN; CDR2 reads SVGIG (reference sequence). The CDR3 is CAWTGLAGENTGELFF. In DNA form, the CDR3 reads TGTGCCTGGACGGGACTAGCGGGAGAGAACACCGGGGAGCTGTTTTTT.

A few counts support this clone. The chain recombines TRBV6-5 with TRBJ1-5; the D gene is possibly TRBD1 (6 bases). V was cut by 10 bases and J by 4 bases, with 17 bases left in between. Germline assignment: CDR1 MNHEY and CDR2 SVGAGI. The CDR3 has 14 residues. The CDR3 here is CATSLTGPNQPQHF. The CDR3 nucleotides are TGTGCCACTTCATTGACAGGACCAAATCAGCCCCAGCATTTT.

The chain is built from TRBV5-1 and TRBJ2-7; tentatively, D is TRBD1 (5 bases). The V gene lost 0 bases and the J gene lost 5 bases, with 9 bases spanning the gap. The V gene's germline CDR1 is SGHRS and CDR2 YFSETQ. There are 13 residues in the CDR3. In nucleotides, the CDR3 is TGCGCCAGCAGCTTGGCAGGGCACCACGAGCAGTACTTC. This encodes CASSLAGHHEQYF.

V is TRBV9 and J is TRBJ1-1; D is perhaps TRBD1 (5 bases). The CDR3 runs to 13 residues. V lost 2 bases and J lost 4, with 9 bases in between. Germline V lookup: CDR1 SGDLS, CDR2 YYNGEE. CDR3 in DNA: TGTGCCAGCAGCGTCCAGGGTCTCACTGAAGCTTTCTTT. Protein: CASSVQGLTEAFF.

For the CDR3, the DNA is TGCGCCAGCAGCCTACTGGGCGGGAGGCGGGACAATGAGCAGTTCTTC. The encoded protein is CASSLLGGRRDNEQFF. The J gene is TRBJ2-1, the V gene TRBV4-1, with 8 bases identical to TRBD2. The CDR3 consists of 16 residues. The V and J ends lost 4 bases and 5 bases, in that order; junction bases with no gene match: 10. Germline loops: CDR1 MGHRA, CDR2 YSYEKL.

This chain connects TRBV3-1 (or the pseudogene TRBV3-2) to TRBJ1-6, with 9 bases aligning to TRBD1. In germline, CDR1 is LGHDT, CDR2 YNNKEL (reference sequence). CDR3 size: 16 residues. The J segment lost 8 bases and the V segment lost 4 bases, leaving 9 bases of the junction unmatched. The DNA of the CDR3 is TGTGCCAGCAGCCTTCTAGGTAGGGACAGGGATTCACCCCTCCACTTT. Translation: CASSLLGRDRDSPLHF.

The chain combines TRBV18 with TRBJ2-7, with TRBD2 matching 8 bases. Trimming took 2 bases from V and 7 from J; bases not matched to a gene: 10. This CDR3 has 15 residues. Germline lookup yields CDR1 KGHSH and CDR2 LQKENI. CDR3 DNA: TGTGCCAGCTCACCAGACAGTCCGGGGGGGACTGAGCAGTACTTC. Its translation: CASSPDSPGGTEQYF.

The chain uses TRBV13 and TRBJ2-7; tentative D call: TRBD2 (6 bases). The CDR3 is 15 amino acids. V lost 8 bases to trimming and J lost 2 bases, with 19 bases between them. Germline CDR1 and CDR2: PRHDT and FYEKMQ (reference sequence). The CDR3 loop reads CASASNPSAAYEQYF. CDR3 DNA: TGTGCCAGCGCCAGCAATCCTAGCGCCGCCTACGAGCAGTACTTC.

The genes are TRBV5-1 and TRBJ2-2, with 9 bases that match TRBD2. V lost 3 bases and J lost 4; bases outside the gene matches: 4. There are 15 residues in the CDR3. Germline V gene data show CDR1 as SGHRS and CDR2 as YFSETQ. CDR3 in amino acids: CASSSLAGSTGELFF. In DNA, the CDR3 is TGCGCCAGCAGCTCGCTAGCGGGGTCCACCGGGGAGCTGTTTTTT.

This chain uses TRBV25-1 with TRBJ2-5, with D possibly TRBD2 on 5 matching bases. Trimming removed 7 bases at V and 2 bases at J, with 14 bases between. This CDR3 has 14 amino acids. Per germline, CDR1 MGHDK and CDR2 SYGVNS. The CDR3 DNA follows: TGTGCCAGCACCAACTTTGGGGAGCAAGAGACCCAGTACTTC. It codes for CASTNFGEQETQYF.

CDR3 sequence: CAGRGEYGYTF. The CDR3, as DNA: TGTGCCGGGAGGGGGGAATATGGCTACACCTTC. The chain recombines TRBV28 with TRBJ1-2; D possibly corresponds to TRBD1 (6 bases). The CDR3 has 11 residues. V was pared by 11 bases and J by 5 bases, with 12 bases between. The germline gives CDR1 MDHEN, CDR2 SYDVKM.

The V and J genes are TRBV10-3 and TRBJ1-1; unclear D gene. Germline CDR1 ENHRY, CDR2 SYGVKD. The CDR3 sequence is 13 residues long. Trimming cost V 4 bases and J 1 base, with 7 bases left between them. The CDR3 reads CAISARGNTEAFF. CDR3 nucleotides: TGTGCCATCAGTGCCCGGGGGAACACTGAAGCTTTCTTT.

In its sample, this clone was seen once. The gene calls are TRBV27 and TRBJ2-6, with D possibly matching TRBD2 (6 bases). CDR1 is MNHEY, CDR2 SMNVEV, per germline (reference sequence). This CDR3 comprises 14 residues. With 4 bases removed from V and 2 bases from J, the gap between germline ends came to 6 bases. The DNA for the CDR3 is TGTGCCAGCAGTTGGGGGGCTGGGGCCAACGTCCTGACTTTC. This encodes CASSWGAGANVLTF.

The J gene is TRBJ2-7, the V gene TRBV2; 7 bases agree with TRBD1. Looked up from germline, CDR1 is SNHLY and CDR2 is FYNNEI. Losses at the gene ends were 3 bases for V and 7 bases for J; bases not matched to a gene: 3. CDR3 size: 12 residues. CDR3 sequence: CASSDNRGEQYF. The CDR3 bases are TGTGCCAGCAGTGACAACAGGGGAGAGCAGTACTTC.

This clone was detected only a few times. The chain has TRBV6-4 and TRBJ2-1, with D perhaps matching TRBD2 (6 bases). The CDR3 extends over 16 amino acids. The V gene lost 0 bases and the J gene lost 0 bases, with 9 bases spanning the gap. Germline CDR1 reads MRHNA; CDR2 reads SNTAGT. The CDR3 region has the DNA TGTGCCAGCAGTGACTCCGGCGGGACCTCCTACAATGAGCAGTTCTTC. Translating gives CASSDSGGTSYNEQFF.

This sequence joins TRBV6-2 or TRBV6-3 and TRBJ1-1; the D gene is possibly TRBD1 (6 bases). This CDR3 contains 15 residues. CDR1 is MNHEY and CDR2 is SVGEGT in the germline V gene. V was pared by 2 bases and J by 1 base, with 11 bases between. Written as DNA, the CDR3 is TGTGCCAGCAGTTACACGGGACACGCGAACACTGAAGCTTTCTTT. This encodes CASSYTGHANTEAFF.

This rearrangement joins TRBV2 to TRBJ2-7, with D tentatively TRBD1 (6 bases). The CDR3 loop spans 13 amino acids. With 8 bases removed from V and 1 base from J, the gap between germline ends came to 12 bases. Germline CDR1 is SNHLY and CDR2 is FYNNEI. CDR3 nucleotides: TGTGCCAGCTGGCGCCAGGGGTCCTACGAGCAGTACTTC. This encodes CASWRQGSYEQYF. Filled out from reference TRBV2 and TRBJ2-7, the complete variable domain reads EPEVTQTPSHQVTQMGQEVILRCVPISNHLYFYWYRQILGQKVEFLVSFYNNEISEKSEIFDDQFSVERPDGSNFTLKIRSTKLEDSAMYFCASWRQGSYEQYFGPGTRLTVT.

Comments on this clone: The sample holds other DNA sequences that translate to the same CDR3. The chain recombines TRBV12-3 or TRBV12-4 with TRBJ1-1, with 9 bases aligning to TRBD1. The CDR3 has 13 residues. V gave up 6 bases and J gave up 4 bases; unmatched junction bases: 3. The CDR3 region is CASRTGGGTEAFF. CDR3 DNA: TGTGCCAGCAGGACAGGGGGGGGCACTGAAGCTTTCTTT.